Presented here are 29 T cell receptor beta chains from one specimen sequenced in a study of cytomegalovirus exposure and HLA in healthy donors. The PCR used 60 Vbeta and 13 Jbeta primers. Here immunoSEQ multiplex PCR was the method, and the copy in TCRdb shows in-frame clones only, minus some. The sample lists over 85,000 clones, approximately 76% occurring once. The sequencing sample was made of PBMCs. The receptors shown here come from a man aged 35-49 years in good health and CMV-seronegative.

The rearrangement links TRBV18 to TRBJ2-5; 7 positions agree with TRBD2. J gave up 1 base and V 2 bases, and 4 bases lay outside the gene matches. From germline, CDR1 is KGHSH and CDR2 LQKENI. This CDR3 comprises 15 residues. The CDR3 nucleotides are TGTGCCAGCTCACCAAGTCTAGCGGTCCAAGAGACCCAGTACTTC. This translates into CASSPSLAVQETQYF.

This clone appeared a few times. The CDR3 DNA sequence: TGTGTCAGAAGCTTAATAGATGGGACAGGAAACTACGAGCAGTACTTC. Encoded protein: CVRSLIDGTGNYEQYF. V and J are TRBV7-5 and TRBJ2-7; TRBD1 is the table's D call and was not checked against the DNA. TRBV7-5 constitutes a pseudogene. The CDR3 is 16 residues long.

To note about this clone: The sample contains more than one DNA sequence encoding this CDR3. CDR3 in amino acids: CATSRAGTVYGYTF. The DNA of the CDR3 is TGTGCCACCAGCAGAGCCGGGACAGTCTATGGCTACACCTTC. The chain recombines TRBV15 with TRBJ1-2, with 7 nucleotides matching TRBD1. After removal of 1 base from V and 4 bases from J, the junction contained 3 bases not matched to a gene. The germline V gene encodes CDR1 LNHNV and CDR2 YYDKDF (reference sequence). This CDR3 region has 14 residues.

This clone was detected only once. J is TRBJ1-1 and V is TRBV2, with D possibly matching TRBD1 (5 bases). The CDR3 consists of 12 residues. Trimming took 9 bases from V and 6 from J, leaving 14 bases between them. CDR1 SNHLY and CDR2 FYNNEI come from the germline V gene. Written as DNA, the CDR3 is TGTGCCAGGAGACAGATCCCCTCTGAAGCTTTCTTT. This translates into CARRQIPSEAFF.

The chain joins TRBV28 to TRBJ2-6; D is uncertain. Trimming stripped 7 bases from V and 4 bases from J, with 5 bases between. Per the germline V gene, CDR1 is MDHEN and CDR2 is SYDVKM. The CDR3 runs 12 residues. The CDR3 sequence is CASTSGANVLTF. In DNA, the CDR3 is TGTGCCAGCACATCCGGGGCCAACGTCCTGACTTTC.

V gene TRBV28 combines with J gene TRBJ1-1; D is possibly TRBD1 (6 bases). CDR3 length equals 15 residues. Germline values: CDR1 MDHEN, CDR2 SYDVKM. Trimming pared 7 bases from V and 0 bases from J, leaving 15 bases between. CDR3 sequence reads: CASIPRGNMNTEAFF. CDR3 nucleotide sequence: TGTGCCAGCATTCCCAGGGGAAACATGAACACTGAAGCTTTCTTT.

The rearrangement uses TRBV9 and TRBJ2-5; D is uncertain. V lost 0 bases and J lost 1, with 13 bases in between. CDR3 length equals 16 residues. Germline V gene lookup returns CDR1 SGDLS and CDR2 YYNGEE. CDR3: CASSVDSHRRQETQYF. The CDR3 DNA is TGTGCCAGCAGCGTAGACAGCCACCGCCGCCAAGAGACCCAGTACTTC.

This chain connects TRBV5-4 to TRBJ2-5; D perhaps matches TRBD1 (6 bases). V was trimmed by 4 bases and J by 4 bases, leaving 11 bases between them. This CDR3 is built from 13 residues. Germline CDR1 and CDR2: SGHNT and YYREEE (reference sequence). This CDR3 is CASSQAQGETQYF. CDR3 in DNA: TGTGCCAGCAGCCAGGCACAGGGAGAGACCCAGTACTTC.

The V and J genes are TRBV6-5 and TRBJ1-5; TRBD1 agrees at 7 bases. The length of the CDR3 is 13 residues. V shed 5 bases and J 5 bases; nucleotides not matched to a gene: 3. Germline CDR1 and CDR2: MNHEY and SVGAGI. CDR3 loop: CASSLQGDQPQHF. CDR3 sequence (DNA): TGTGCCAGCAGTCTGCAGGGGGATCAGCCCCAGCATTTT.

The chain links TRBV11-2 to TRBJ2-3; no reliable D call. CDR1 SGHAT and CDR2 FQNNGV come from the germline V gene. Deletions cut 0 bases from V and 7 bases from J, with 5 bases between. The CDR3 spans 12 residues. DNA of the CDR3: TGTGCCAGCAGCTTAGACGGGTATACGCAGTATTTT. As protein: CASSLDGYTQYF. The full variable domain, in which reference TRBV11-2 and TRBJ2-3 provide the parts outside the CDR3, is EAGVAQSPRYKIIEKRQSVAFWCNPISGHATLYWYQQILGQGPKLLIQFQNNGVVDDSQLPKDRFSAERLKGVDSTLKIQPAKLEDSAVYLCASSLDGYTQYFGPGTRLTVL.

This clone was recorded only once. The rearrangement joins TRBV7-2 to TRBJ1-2; D is perhaps TRBD1 (5 bases). Germline loops: CDR1 SGHTA, CDR2 FQGNSA. Between the trimmed V and J ends, which lost 4 bases and 7 bases, there was a span of 16 bases. The CDR3 runs 14 residues. The CDR3 here is CASSWGGDWVGYTF. The CDR3, as DNA: TGTGCCAGCAGCTGGGGAGGGGACTGGGTTGGCTACACCTTC.

This clone was counted a few times. The V and J genes are TRBV2 and TRBJ2-3, with D possibly matching TRBD2 (5 bases). V was trimmed by 9 bases and J by 11 bases, leaving 21 bases between them. Per germline, CDR1 SNHLY and CDR2 FYNNEI. CDR3 length equals 13 residues. In DNA, the CDR3 is TGTGCCAGTCAGCGGTCGCGGCCCGGGAAGCAGTATTTT. Its translation is CASQRSRPGKQYF.

V usage is TRBV5-8 and J usage is TRBJ1-6; possible D gene TRBD1, 5 bases. Trimming took off 3 bases at V and 7 bases at J, with 8 bases between the two ends. This CDR3 region has 13 residues. Germline V gene data show CDR1 as SGHTS and CDR2 as YDEGEE. The CDR3 DNA sequence: TGTGCCAGCAGCTCCCGGACAAATTCACCCCTCCACTTT. Amino acids: CASSSRTNSPLHF.

The CDR3 region has the DNA TGTGCCAGCAGCCCCCCCTTAGCGGGGGGGCTCGGAGAGCAGTACTTC. Its translation: CASSPPLAGGLGEQYF. The rearrangement links TRBV5-4 to TRBJ2-7; the match to TRBD2 covers 11 bases. The CDR3 length is 16 residues. Trimming removed 4 bases from V and 7 bases from J; junction bases left unmatched: 13. CDR1 is SGHNT, CDR2 YYREEE, per germline (reference sequence). The full variable domain, in which reference TRBV5-4 and TRBJ2-7 provide the parts outside the CDR3, is ETGVTQSPTHLIKTRGQQVTLRCSSQSGHNTVSWYQQALGQGPQFIFQYYREEENGRGNFPPRFSGLQFPNYSSELNVNALELDDSALYLCASSPPLAGGLGEQYFGPGTRLTVT.

V and J are TRBV30 and TRBJ1-6; D unresolved. Per germline, CDR1 GTSNPN and CDR2 SVGIG (reference sequence). The V end lost 4 bases, the J end lost 3 bases, and 16 bases lay between the germline ends. This CDR3 comprises 16 residues. The CDR3 coding sequence is TGTGCCTGGACGTCAACCGGGTTTAACTATAATTCACCCCTCCACTTT. This codes for CAWTSTGFNYNSPLHF.

A word on this clone: The junction does not match germline at one end; this may be a read error. This chain uses TRBV7-6 with TRBJ2-5; TRBD2 agrees at 7 bases. The CDR3 totals 12 residues. Germline CDR1 is SGHVS and CDR2 is FNYEAQ. The CDR3 is CASSLGSGTRYF. The CDR3 region has the DNA TGTGCCAGCAGCTTAGGGAGCGGGACCCGGTACTTC.

This chain uses TRBV28 with TRBJ2-1; possibly TRBD2 for D (6 bases). There are 15 residues in the CDR3. Trimming removed 7 bases at V and 7 bases at J, with 20 bases between. The V gene's germline CDR1 is MDHEN and CDR2 SYDVKM. The CDR3 here is CASIRSSGGGNEQFF. CDR3 coding DNA: TGTGCCAGCATTAGGAGTAGCGGTGGGGGGAATGAGCAGTTCTTC.

CDR3 sequence: CASSSQFPGGGKETQYF. CDR3 nucleotide sequence: TGTGCCAGCAGCTCACAATTTCCAGGCGGGGGAAAAGAGACCCAGTACTTC. The V gene is TRBV11-2, the J gene TRBJ2-5; 7 bases are shared with TRBD2. The CDR3 contains 17 residues. Germline CDR1 is SGHAT and CDR2 is FQNNGV. The V and J ends lost 4 bases and 3 bases, in that order; junction bases with no gene match: 14.

The chain has TRBV7-9 and TRBJ2-2; no firm D call. The CDR3 spans 16 residues. V lost 5 bases to trimming and J lost 0 bases, with 13 bases between them. Per the germline V gene, CDR1 is SEHNR and CDR2 is FQNEAQ (reference sequence). CDR3 nucleotides: TGTGCCAGCAGCACTCTAAGATCTACGAACACCGGGGAGCTGTTTTTT. Translating gives CASSTLRSTNTGELFF.

DNA of the CDR3: TGCGCCAGCAGCCAAGCCCCTGTTAGCGGGGGGAATACGCAGTATTTT. It specifies CASSQAPVSGGNTQYF. This rearrangement joins TRBV4-3 to TRBJ2-3, with 10 bases fitting TRBD2. The CDR3 consists of 16 residues. V lost 1 base to trimming and J lost 7 bases; unmatched junction nucleotides: 8. Per germline, CDR1 LGHNA and CDR2 YSLEER.

The chain couples TRBV19 to TRBJ2-7; 7 nucleotides match TRBD1. The CDR3 length is 14 residues. The trim removed 6 bases at V and 1 base at J, leaving 6 bases unmatched. CDR1 LNHDA and CDR2 SQIVND come from the germline V gene (reference sequence). CDR3 sequence reads: CASSTGATSYEQYF. For the CDR3, the DNA is TGTGCCAGTAGCACAGGGGCCACATCCTACGAGCAGTACTTC.

The chain joins TRBV2 to TRBJ2-7; the D gene is possibly TRBD1 (5 bases). The CDR3 consists of 13 residues. Trimming took 7 bases from V and 1 from J, leaving 11 bases between them. Germline V gene lookup returns CDR1 SNHLY and CDR2 FYNNEI. CDR3 in DNA: TGTGCCAGCAATATTAGGACATCCTACGAGCAGTACTTC. The encoded protein is CASNIRTSYEQYF. The full variable domain, completed using reference TRBV2 and TRBJ2-7, is EPEVTQTPSHQVTQMGQEVILRCVPISNHLYFYWYRQILGQKVEFLVSFYNNEISEKSEIFDDQFSVERPDGSNFTLKIRSTKLEDSAMYFCASNIRTSYEQYFGPGTRLTVT.

The chain couples TRBV9 to TRBJ2-1, with TRBD1 matching over 8 bases. CDR1 and CDR2 (germline): SGDLS, YYNGEE. The CDR3 consists of 16 residues. With V trimmed by 0 bases and J by 0 bases, 2 bases remained unmatched. In nucleotides, the CDR3 is TGTGCCAGCAGCGTAGAAACAGGGGGCTCCTACAATGAGCAGTTCTTC. This translates into CASSVETGGSYNEQFF.

J is TRBJ2-2 and V is TRBV6-6; D is possibly TRBD1 (6 bases). Trimming pared 6 bases from V and 8 bases from J, leaving 16 bases between. Germline V CDR1 and CDR2: MNHNY, SVGAGI (reference sequence). This CDR3 contains 14 residues. The CDR3 region has the DNA TGTGCCAGCAGCTCCTTGGGGGCGTCGGGGGAGCTGTTTTTT. Amino acids: CASSSLGASGELFF.

About this clone: This CDR3 is also generated by other DNA sequences in the sample. CDR3 DNA: TGCGCCAGCAGCCTGGGACAGGGGGGAGATACGCAGTATTTT. It codes for CASSLGQGGDTQYF. The rearrangement joins TRBV5-1 to TRBJ2-3, with 11 bases identical to TRBD1. Germline V gene data show CDR1 as SGHRS and CDR2 as YFSETQ. V lost 4 bases and J lost 5; bases outside the gene matches: 3. The CDR3 covers 14 residues.

In its sample, this clone was seen a few times. The CDR3 DNA reads TGTGCCAGCAGCTTGGTAACAGGGGGCGAGCAGTACTTC. As protein: CASSLVTGGEQYF. The chain uses TRBV5-8 and TRBJ2-7; 8 bases align to TRBD1. Unmatched junction bases numbered 2, after V lost 0 bases and J lost 6 bases. The CDR3 is 13 residues long. Germline V CDR1 and CDR2: SGHTS, YDEGEE. Complete variable domain (other parts from reference TRBV5-8 and TRBJ2-7): EAGVTQSPTHLIKTRGQQATLRCSPISGHTSVYWYQQALGLGLQFLLWYDEGEERNRGNFPPRFSGRQFPNYSSELNVNALELEDSALYLCASSLVTGGEQYFGPGTRLTVT.

The genes are TRBV6-5 and TRBJ2-4; D is unresolved. Germline values: CDR1 MNHEY, CDR2 SVGAGI. The CDR3 sequence is 13 residues long. V gave up 6 bases and J gave up 12 bases, with 18 bases separating them. The DNA for the CDR3 is TGTGCCAGCAGGGAGTGGCAGACGGCCTATCAGTACTTC. Encoded protein: CASREWQTAYQYF.

This rearrangement joins TRBV27 to TRBJ1-5; D may be TRBD1 (5 bases). Trimming cost V 2 bases and J 2 bases, with 10 bases left between them. This CDR3 region has 15 residues. Germline assignment: CDR1 MNHEY and CDR2 SMNVEV (reference sequence). CDR3 DNA sequence: TGTGCCAGCAGTTTAAGCAGGGCGGGCAATCAGCCCCAGCATTTT. Translating gives CASSLSRAGNQPQHF.

V gene TRBV20-1 combines with J gene TRBJ2-7; no clear D gene. V lost 2 bases, J lost 3 bases, and 5 bases lay in between. Germline V lookup: CDR1 DFQATT, CDR2 SNEGSKA (reference sequence). This CDR3 region has 11 residues. The CDR3 DNA is TGCAGTGCTAGAATCCTCTACGAGCAGTACTTC. As protein: CSARILYEQYF.